The source of this T cell receptor beta chain is a study of naive CD8 T cells in extremely preterm neonates (dated by TCRdb to 2016 to 2017). Regarding the complete study: The age range of the adult participants is stated as 25-50 years in the abstract but as 20-50 years in the methods. The study compared TCRbeta CDR3 repertoires of sorted naive CD8+ T cells across four age groups: extremely preterm neonates, term neonates, young children and adults.

Peripheral blood was donated by five healthy children aged 16-56 months who were having elective routine surgery, plus five healthy nonsmoking adults. Healthy nonsmokers aged about 20-50 years, with a median age of nearly 40 years, served as the adult controls. A FACSAria III cell sorter was used to sort live, Annexin V-negative naive CD8+ T cells (CD3+CD8+CD45RA+CCR7+). Per sample, between roughly 18,000 and 110,000 naive CD8+ T cells were obtained by sorting. Ficoll-Paque density gradient centrifugation was used to isolate mononuclear cells from diluted blood. Before sorting, mononuclear cells were cryopreserved in roughly 10% DMSO plus 90% FBS and kept long term at -150 degrees C. After thawing, the cells were stained with Annexin V and with antibodies against CD3, CD8, CCR7 and CD45RA. The DNeasy Blood and Tissue Kit was used to extract genomic DNA from sorted cell pellets that had been snap-frozen.

A two-step, bias-controlled multiplex PCR was used to amplify TCRbeta CDR3 regions from genomic DNA. Primers specific for every TRBV and TRBJ gene segment were included in the multiplex PCR. The immunoSEQ Assay was used to generate TCRbeta repertoire data. On the study's bioinformatics: To merge closely related sequences, reads went through filtering and clustering using a relative-frequency ratio and a modified nearest-neighbor algorithm. V, D and J gene assignments for CDR3 sequences followed IMGT annotation. Template counts were normalized for PCR amplification bias and quantified against synthetic TCR CDR3 analog sequences. Analyses were restricted to unique productive sequences, meaning in-frame CDR3 sequences without stop codons. Clonality, defined as 1 minus Pielou's evenness, and iChao1 richness were computed with the immunoSEQ Analyzer software. Statistical tests were run in JMP, with either Student's t-test or a non-parametric test chosen according to Shapiro-Wilk normality results. Held by TCRdb, this immuneACCESS table contains in-frame sequences only and omits some clones. Under half of the omission traces to an unresolved V gene where checked; the cause of the rest is unknown. That table supplies the V and J calls and clone size; D and trimming were determined from the DNA. Present in this sample are about 7,000 clones, roughly 98% of which were seen just once. The ten largest make up approximately 0.38% of the sample.

Overall study results and their limits: To track T cell development within individuals, the authors urged prospective longitudinal studies of preterm and term neonates. As limitations, the authors pointed to a small sample size and variable productive template counts among preterm samples. Compared with the older groups, preterm CDR3s were shorter and closer to germline, carrying fewer N additions and showing less junctional trimming. Preterm neonates showed significantly lower iChao1 richness than every other age group (p < 0.05) along with an even clone distribution, indicating a less rich repertoire. A higher proportion of shared CDR3 nucleotide sequences was found in preterm neonates (roughly 2.5%) than in term neonates (roughly 0.4%), young children (roughly 0.03%) and adults (about 0.01%).

About this clone itself: No cognate antigen has been identified for it. Within one base of it there is no much larger clone, and no base qualities were kept.

The sample taken for sequencing was naive CD8+ T cells from blood. This clonotype was sampled from a human donor in good health.

The CDR3 region reads CSVEFRDRESYEQYF. The base sequence is TGCAGCGTTGAATTTCGGGACAGGGAATCCTACGAGCAGTACTTC. This sequence uses TRBV29-1 and TRBJ2-7; a stretch of 9 junction bases matches TRBD1. Including cysteine and phenylalanine, the CDR3 has 15 amino acids. Of the read, only the CDR3 DNA is kept; its 45 bases are in frame from base 1. CDR1 and CDR2 (SQVTM, ANQGSEA) derive from the germline V gene. Germline trimming amounts to 2 bases on V and 1 base on J, with 6 as the count of junction bases outside the gene matches.